This TCR beta chain emerged from a study of regulatory T cells in long-lasting Graves disease. Time point in this sample: newly diagnosed GD, antithyroid drugs for less than 3 months. From PBMCs, RNA was extracted and then used to make the TCR library. This clonotype has at least ten counts. V shed 7 bases and J shed 1 base, with 10 bases lying between them. The germline V gene encodes CDR1 SGHTA and CDR2 FQGNSA. The CDR3 sequence is 14 residues long. Building the TCR beta libraries relied on iRepertoire HTBI primers, and CDR3 regions underwent Arm-PCR. One entry per CDR3 protein, called by TCRdb with MiXCR from the multiplex PCR reads. The sample includes some 250,000 distinct CDR3 sequences, 15% to 20% of them seen just once. This sample also appeared in a second study, on T cells in Graves' hyperthyroidism and ophthalmopathy. That paper states: Patients showing uncontrolled infection, other autoimmune disease, pregnancy or lactation were ineligible. HTBI primers were employed in a first-round RT-PCR of the TCR CDR3. Most thyroid-expanded clonotypes above 0.001 were also found in blood.

The receptor comes from a woman in her twenties or thirties with Graves disease. Here the sequenced sample was peripheral blood mononuclear cells (PBMCs), taken at new diagnosis, from a patient treated with antithyroid drugs. The chain is built from TRBV7-2 and TRBJ2-2; no clear D gene. The DNA of the CDR3 is TGTGCCAGCACCTTTACCTTGAACACCGGGGAGCTGTTTTTT. Translating it yields CASTFTLNTGELFF.